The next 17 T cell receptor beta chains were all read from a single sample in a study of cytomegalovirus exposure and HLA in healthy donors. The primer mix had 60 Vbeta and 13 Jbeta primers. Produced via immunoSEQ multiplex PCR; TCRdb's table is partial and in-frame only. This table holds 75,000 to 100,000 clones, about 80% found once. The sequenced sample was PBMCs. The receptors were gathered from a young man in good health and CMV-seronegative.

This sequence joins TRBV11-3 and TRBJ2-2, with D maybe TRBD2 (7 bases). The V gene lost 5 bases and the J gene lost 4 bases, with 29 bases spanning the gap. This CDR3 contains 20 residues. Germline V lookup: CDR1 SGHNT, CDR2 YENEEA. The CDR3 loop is CASSPQKGQLSSGFTGELFF. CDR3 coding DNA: TGTGCCAGCAGCCCACAAAAAGGACAGTTGTCTAGCGGTTTCACCGGGGAGCTGTTTTTT.

For the CDR3, the DNA is TGCGCCAGCAGCCCCTCGGTCCTCCGCGCGAACACCGGGGAGCTGTTTTTT. Encoded protein: CASSPSVLRANTGELFF. The chain combines TRBV4-3 with TRBJ2-2, with no clear D. The ends were cut back, 4 bases at V and 0 bases at J, with 15 bases in the middle. Germline CDR1 reads LGHNA; CDR2 reads YSLEER. The CDR3 covers 17 residues.

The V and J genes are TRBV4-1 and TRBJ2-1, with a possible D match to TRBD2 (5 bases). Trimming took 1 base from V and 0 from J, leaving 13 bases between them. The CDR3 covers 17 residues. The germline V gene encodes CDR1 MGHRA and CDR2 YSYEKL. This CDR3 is CASSQGGAGRSYNEQFF. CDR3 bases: TGCGCCAGCAGCCAAGGGGGAGCAGGACGCTCCTACAATGAGCAGTTCTTC.

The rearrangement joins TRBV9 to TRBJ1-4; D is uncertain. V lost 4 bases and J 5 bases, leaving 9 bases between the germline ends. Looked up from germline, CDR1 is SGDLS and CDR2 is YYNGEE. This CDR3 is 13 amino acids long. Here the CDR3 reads CASSFRLNEKLFF. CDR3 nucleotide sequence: TGTGCCAGCAGCTTCCGACTAAATGAAAAACTGTTTTTT.

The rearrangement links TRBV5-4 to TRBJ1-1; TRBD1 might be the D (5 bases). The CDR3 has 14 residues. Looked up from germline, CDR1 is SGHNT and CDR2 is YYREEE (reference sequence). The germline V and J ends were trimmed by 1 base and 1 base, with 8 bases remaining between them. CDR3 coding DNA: TGTGCCAGCAGCTTGCCAGGGCGGAACACTGAAGCTTTCTTT. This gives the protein CASSLPGRNTEAFF.

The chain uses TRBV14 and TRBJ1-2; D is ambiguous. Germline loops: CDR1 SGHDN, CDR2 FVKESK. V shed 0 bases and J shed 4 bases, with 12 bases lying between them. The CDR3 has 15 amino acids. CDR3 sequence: CASSQDLSELYGYTF. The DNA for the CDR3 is TGTGCCAGCAGCCAAGATCTTAGCGAGCTCTATGGCTACACCTTC.

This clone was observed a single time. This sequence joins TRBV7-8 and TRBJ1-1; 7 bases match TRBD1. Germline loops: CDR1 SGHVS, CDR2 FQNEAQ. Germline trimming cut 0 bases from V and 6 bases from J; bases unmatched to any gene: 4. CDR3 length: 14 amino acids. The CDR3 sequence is CASSLASDRAEAFF. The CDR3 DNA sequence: TGTGCCAGCAGCTTAGCGAGCGACAGGGCTGAAGCTTTCTTT.

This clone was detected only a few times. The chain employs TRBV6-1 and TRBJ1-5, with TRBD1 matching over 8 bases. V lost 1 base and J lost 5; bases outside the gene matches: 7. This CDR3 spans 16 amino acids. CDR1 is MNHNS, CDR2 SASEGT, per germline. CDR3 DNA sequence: TGTGCCAGCAGTGAAGGGACAGGGAGTGTGGATCAGCCCCAGCATTTT. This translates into CASSEGTGSVDQPQHF.

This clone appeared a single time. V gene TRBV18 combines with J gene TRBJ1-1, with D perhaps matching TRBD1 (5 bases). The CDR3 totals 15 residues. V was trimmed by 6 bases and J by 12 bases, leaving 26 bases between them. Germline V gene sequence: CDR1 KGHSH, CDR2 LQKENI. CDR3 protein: CASSPSGRANSESFF. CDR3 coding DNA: TGTGCCAGCTCGCCCTCGGGCAGGGCCAACTCGGAGTCTTTCTTT.

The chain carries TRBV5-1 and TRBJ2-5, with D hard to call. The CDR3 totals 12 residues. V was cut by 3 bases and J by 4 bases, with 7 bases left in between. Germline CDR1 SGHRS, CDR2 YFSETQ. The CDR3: CASSSLGETQYF. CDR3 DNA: TGCGCCAGCAGCTCCCTCGGAGAGACCCAGTACTTC.

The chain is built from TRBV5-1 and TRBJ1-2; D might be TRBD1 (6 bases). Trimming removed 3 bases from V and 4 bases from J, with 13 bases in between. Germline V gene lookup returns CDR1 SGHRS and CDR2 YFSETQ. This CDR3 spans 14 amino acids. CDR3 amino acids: CASSSGGGSYGYTF. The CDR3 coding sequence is TGCGCCAGCAGCTCGGGTGGGGGCAGCTATGGCTACACCTTC.

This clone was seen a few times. The CDR3 region has the DNA TGTGCCAGCAGCGTAGATGGCAGGGCCCCTGGAAACACCATATATTTT. Translated: CASSVDGRAPGNTIYF. The rearrangement uses TRBV9 and TRBJ1-3; D is possibly TRBD1 (5 bases). The germline V gene encodes CDR1 SGDLS and CDR2 YYNGEE. Between the trimmed V and J ends, which lost 0 bases and 2 bases, there was a span of 12 bases. This CDR3 spans 16 amino acids.

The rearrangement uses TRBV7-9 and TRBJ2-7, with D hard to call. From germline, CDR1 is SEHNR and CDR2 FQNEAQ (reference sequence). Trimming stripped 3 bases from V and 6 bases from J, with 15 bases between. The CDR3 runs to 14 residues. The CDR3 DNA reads TGTGCCAGCAGCTTTCCTGGCAAAGCGCCCGAGCAGTACGTC. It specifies CASSFPGKAPEQYV.

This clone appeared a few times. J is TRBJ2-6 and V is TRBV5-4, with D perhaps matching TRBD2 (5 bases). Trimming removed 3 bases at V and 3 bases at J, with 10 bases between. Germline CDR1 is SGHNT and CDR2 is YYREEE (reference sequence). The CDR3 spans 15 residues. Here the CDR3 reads CASSSNGGGANVLTF. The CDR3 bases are TGTGCCAGCAGCTCAAACGGAGGTGGGGCCAACGTCCTGACTTTC.

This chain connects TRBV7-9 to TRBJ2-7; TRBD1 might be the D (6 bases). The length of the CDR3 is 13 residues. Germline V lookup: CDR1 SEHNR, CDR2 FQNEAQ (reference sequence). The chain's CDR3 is CSSSLDSNDEQYV. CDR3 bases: TGTTCCAGCAGCTTGGACAGTAACGACGAGCAGTACGTC.

The CDR3 coding sequence is TGTGCCAGCAGCCAGGGCATGGATCAGCCCCAGCATTTT. Protein product: CASSQGMDQPQHF. The chain is built from TRBV14 and TRBJ1-5, with D unresolved. Germline CDR1 and CDR2: SGHDN and FVKESK. Trimming left V 3 bases short and J 5 bases short, with 8 bases between. This CDR3 spans 13 amino acids.

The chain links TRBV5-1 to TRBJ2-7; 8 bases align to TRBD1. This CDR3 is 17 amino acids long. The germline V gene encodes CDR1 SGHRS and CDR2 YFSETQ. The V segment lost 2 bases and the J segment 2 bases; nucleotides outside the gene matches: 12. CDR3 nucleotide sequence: TGCGCCAGCAGCTTAAACCCTACCGGGACAGGAGCCTACGAGCAGTACGTC. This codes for CASSLNPTGTGAYEQYV.